Shown below are 27 T cell receptor beta chains from a single sample sequenced in a study of vaccination and CD4 T cells after COVID-19. Described treatment: roughly ten-day PBMC culture with coronavirus spike peptide pools or control peptides (ViraFEST assay). The antigens of these receptors remain unknown. Sequenced with the Oncomine TCR Beta short-read assay was DNA taken from cultured CD4+ T cells. TCRdb fed the PCR reads into MiXCR, producing one record per CDR3 protein. The data show about 19,000 distinct CDR3 sequences, about 60% seen once. Sequenced material: CD4+ T cells from blood, cultured in vitro. The receptors originated from a human donor who had recovered from COVID-19.

The rearrangement uses TRBV6-2 or TRBV6-3 and TRBJ1-2; 7 nucleotides agree with TRBD1. The V gene end was trimmed by 0 bases and the J gene end by 4 bases; junction bases not matched to a gene: 5. This CDR3 comprises 15 residues. Germline V gives CDR1 MNHEY, CDR2 SVGEGT. The CDR3: CASSYSSWDSYGYTF. In nucleotides, the CDR3 is TGTGCCAGCAGTTACTCCTCTTGGGACAGCTATGGCTACACCTTC.

This chain links TRBV7-2 with TRBJ2-2; D not certain. V was cut by 1 base and J by 0 bases, with 3 bases left in between. This CDR3 is built from 14 residues. Germline V gene sequence: CDR1 SGHTA, CDR2 FQGNSA. The CDR3 region is CASSLVTNTGELFF. Written as DNA, the CDR3 is TGTGCCAGCAGCTTAGTGACGAACACCGGGGAGCTGTTTTTT.

V gene TRBV28 combines with J gene TRBJ2-5, with 14 nucleotides matching TRBD2. Germline values: CDR1 MDHEN, CDR2 SYDVKM. V was pared by 6 bases and J by 2 bases, with 11 bases of the junction left unmatched. This CDR3 comprises 18 residues. This chain's CDR3 is CASSMGGTSGSGQETQYF. CDR3 in DNA: TGTGCCAGCAGCATGGGGGGGACTAGCGGGAGCGGGCAAGAGACCCAGTACTTC.

This chain connects TRBV10-1 to TRBJ1-1; 9 nucleotides match TRBD1. Germline CDR1 WNHNN, CDR2 SYGVQD (reference sequence). The CDR3 extends over 17 amino acids. V was pared by 2 bases and J by 3 bases, with 10 bases of the junction left unmatched. The CDR3 is CASSERAGTGKDTEAFF. DNA for the CDR3: TGCGCCAGCAGTGAGAGGGCCGGGACAGGGAAGGACACTGAAGCTTTCTTT.

The chain recombines TRBV24-1 with TRBJ2-7; 9 bases agree with TRBD1. Looked up from germline, CDR1 is KGHDR and CDR2 is SFDVKD. This CDR3 region has 15 residues. Germline trimming cut 3 bases from V and 5 bases from J; bases unmatched to any gene: 7. The CDR3 bases are TGTGCCACCAGTGATCCATCGGACAGGGGCCACGAGCAGTACTTC. Translating gives CATSDPSDRGHEQYF.

The V and J genes are TRBV6-2 or TRBV6-3 and TRBJ2-7; 12 bases agree with TRBD2. The germline V gene encodes CDR1 MNHEY and CDR2 SVGEGT. The CDR3 spans 18 residues. J was trimmed by 3 bases and V by 5 bases; bases with no gene match: 14. CDR3: CASSTITGLAGTIYEQYF. The CDR3 DNA sequence: TGTGCCAGCAGTACCATAACCGGACTAGCGGGAACGATCTACGAGCAGTACTTC.

As DNA, the CDR3 is TGTGCCAGCAGCAAAATTAGAGCAGATACGCAGTATTTT. It is translated as CASSKIRADTQYF. This chain joins TRBV21-1 and TRBJ2-3. TRBV21-1 is designated a pseudogene. CDR3 length equals 13 residues.

The CDR3 bases are TGTGCCAGCAGCTTAGGGCCGGAGGATGAGCAGTTCTTC. This codes for CASSLGPEDEQFF. The gene calls are TRBV11-2 and TRBJ2-1; D is perhaps TRBD2 (5 bases). V gave up 1 base and J gave up 8 bases, with 9 bases separating them. The CDR3 totals 13 residues. CDR1 and CDR2 (germline): SGHAT, FQNNGV.

The chain employs TRBV7-3 and TRBJ2-1, with a possible D match to TRBD1 (6 bases). Germline loops: CDR1 SGHTA, CDR2 FQGTGA. The CDR3 has 14 residues. The V gene lost 2 bases and the J gene lost 8 bases, with 13 bases spanning the gap. CDR3 region: CASSLGQGTDEQFF. Written as DNA, the CDR3 is TGTGCCAGCAGCTTAGGGCAGGGGACCGATGAGCAGTTCTTC.

The genes are TRBV12-3 or TRBV12-4 and TRBJ2-5; either TRBD1 or TRBD2 may supply D (5 bases each). Trimming left V 2 bases short and J 5 bases short, with 12 bases between. CDR3 length: 14 amino acids. CDR3 coding DNA: TGTGCCAGCAGTTTATTCCAGGGAGACGAGACCCAGTACTTC. Translation gives CASSLFQGDETQYF.

This clonotype was recorded a few times. This chain links TRBV7-2 with TRBJ2-3, with D tentatively TRBD2 (6 bases). CDR1 is SGHTA, CDR2 FQGNSA, per germline. CDR3 length equals 13 residues. The ends were cut back, 7 bases at V and 2 bases at J, with 10 bases in the middle. The CDR3 DNA reads as TGTGCCAGCACCCCGGGGGTCACAGATACGCAGTATTTT. Protein sequence: CASTPGVTDTQYF.

The V and J genes are TRBV29-1 and TRBJ2-2, with D possibly TRBD1 on 5 matching bases. Trimming removed 6 bases from V and 0 bases from J, with 11 bases in between. The CDR3 is 14 amino acids. Germline V gives CDR1 SQVTM, CDR2 ANQGSEA. The DNA of the CDR3 is TGCAGCGTAAGACCGACAGCGAACACCGGGGAGCTGTTTTTT. This encodes CSVRPTANTGELFF.

This clonotype was observed a handful of times. This chain links TRBV7-2 with TRBJ2-7; D not resolved. This CDR3 contains 14 residues. CDR1 is SGHTA and CDR2 is FQGNSA in the germline V gene. The V gene lost 5 bases and the J gene lost 2 bases, with 13 bases spanning the gap. CDR3 nucleotides: TGTGCCAGCAGCCTCGGCGGAGTCACCTACGAGCAGTACTTC. The encoded protein is CASSLGGVTYEQYF.

The V call is TRBV2, the J call TRBJ1-3; weak D call: TRBD1 (6 bases). The length of the CDR3 is 16 residues. The germline gives CDR1 SNHLY, CDR2 FYNNEI. Between the trimmed V and J ends, which lost 8 bases and 0 bases, there was a span of 17 bases. The CDR3 spells CASRSAGENSGNTIYF. CDR3 nucleotides: TGTGCCAGCCGCTCGGCAGGGGAGAACTCTGGAAACACCATATATTTT.

This clonotype was seen a few times. This sequence joins TRBV14 and TRBJ1-1; D perhaps matches TRBD1 (5 bases). The CDR3 spans 13 residues. V gave up 1 base and J gave up 7 bases, with 10 bases separating them. Germline assignment: CDR1 SGHDN and CDR2 FVKESK. The CDR3 DNA reads TGTGCCAGCAGCCAAGTCCGCCAGGGTGAAGCTTTCTTT. Its translation is CASSQVRQGEAFF.

The CDR3 loop is CSARATGGGSNQPQHF. The DNA for the CDR3 is TGCAGTGCTAGAGCCACAGGGGGAGGAAGCAATCAGCCCCAGCATTTT. The chain couples TRBV20-1 to TRBJ1-5; 8 bases are shared with TRBD1. The CDR3 runs 16 residues. Trimming took 1 base from V and 1 from J; bases not matched to a gene: 6. Germline V gives CDR1 DFQATT, CDR2 SNEGSKA (reference sequence).

The V and J genes are TRBV18 and TRBJ2-1; D possibly corresponds to TRBD1 (6 bases). This CDR3 has 16 residues. Deletions cut 2 bases from V and 7 bases from J, with 18 bases between. The germline CDR1 and CDR2 sequences are KGHSH and LQKENI. The CDR3 DNA sequence: TGTGCCAGCTCACCATCTCTGGGCGTCCAGGGGAATGAGCAGTTCTTC. It translates to CASSPSLGVQGNEQFF.

The V and J genes are TRBV6-5 and TRBJ1-4, with TRBD1 matching over 10 bases. V trimming: 2 bases; J trimming: 0 bases; junction bases outside the gene matches: 3. Germline CDR1 is MNHEY and CDR2 is SVGAGI. CDR3 length equals 17 residues. The CDR3 DNA reads TGTGCCAGCAGTTACCGGGACAGGGGCCCAACTAATGAAAAACTGTTTTTT. Translation: CASSYRDRGPTNEKLFF.

The table lists this clonotype with a count of one. V gene TRBV29-1 combines with J gene TRBJ2-2, with 10 bases fitting TRBD2. V gave up 5 bases and J gave up 1 base; unmatched junction bases: 1. Germline-derived CDR1 and CDR2 are SQVTM and ANQGSEA. This CDR3 contains 14 residues. CDR3 protein: CSVRTSGNTGELFF. The CDR3 DNA sequence: TGCAGCGTTCGGACTAGCGGGAACACCGGGGAGCTGTTTTTT.

V is TRBV20-1 and J is TRBJ1-5; TRBD1 matches 7 bases. The V gene's germline CDR1 is DFQATT and CDR2 SNEGSKA (reference sequence). The CDR3 runs 13 residues. V was clipped by 5 bases and J by 6 bases; unmatched bases: 7. The CDR3 region is CSAFDRAVQPQHF. The CDR3, as DNA: TGCAGTGCTTTCGACAGGGCCGTTCAGCCCCAGCATTTT.

The chain links TRBV20-1 to TRBJ2-3; D is uncertain. This CDR3 region has 15 residues. Germline V gene sequence: CDR1 DFQATT, CDR2 SNEGSKA (reference sequence). V lost 6 bases, J lost 2 bases, and 18 bases lay in between. CDR3 amino acids: CSARLDGLPTDTQYF. The CDR3 nucleotides read TGCAGTGCCAGACTCGACGGCTTACCCACAGATACGCAGTATTTT.

The V and J genes are TRBV29-1 and TRBJ2-5, with 11 positions matching TRBD2. Germline V gene lookup returns CDR1 SQVTM and CDR2 ANQGSEA. CDR3 length: 14 amino acids. Losses at the gene ends were 7 bases for V and 4 bases for J; bases not matched to a gene: 8. CDR3 sequence (DNA): TGCAGCGCACTCACTAGCGGGAGTGTAGAGACCCAGTACTTC. Protein product: CSALTSGSVETQYF.

V gene TRBV27 combines with J gene TRBJ1-6, with no clear D. The germline V and J ends were trimmed by 0 bases and 8 bases, with 14 bases remaining between them. The CDR3 consists of 16 residues. The V gene's germline CDR1 is MNHEY and CDR2 SMNVEV (reference sequence). This chain's CDR3 is CASSLSGGPPDSPLHF. DNA of the CDR3: TGTGCCAGCAGTTTATCGGGAGGGCCCCCGGATTCACCCCTCCACTTT.

V gene TRBV30 combines with J gene TRBJ1-6; 7 bases match TRBD1. The CDR3 length is 15 residues. Losses at the gene ends were 1 base for V and 6 bases for J; bases not matched to a gene: 6. From germline, CDR1 is GTSNPN and CDR2 SVGIG (reference sequence). Written as DNA, the CDR3 is TGTGCCTGGAGTGCCGAATCAGGGGGTAATTCACCCCTCCACTTT. Translated: CAWSAESGGNSPLHF.

The chain links TRBV30 to TRBJ1-2; no reliable D call. Trimming took 0 bases from V and 4 from J, leaving 15 bases between them. CDR1 and CDR2 (germline): GTSNPN, SVGIG (reference sequence). This CDR3 contains 15 residues. The CDR3 protein is CAWSVPGLGIYGYTF. In DNA, the CDR3 is TGTGCCTGGAGTGTACCCGGGTTGGGAATCTATGGCTACACCTTC.

J is TRBJ1-5 and V is TRBV11-2, with 7 bases that match TRBD1. CDR1 and CDR2 (germline): SGHAT, FQNNGV. CDR3 length equals 14 residues. V was pared by 0 bases and J by 6 bases, with 2 bases of the junction left unmatched. CDR3 region: CASSLDTGVQPQHF. Written as DNA, the CDR3 is TGTGCCAGCAGCTTAGACACAGGGGTTCAGCCCCAGCATTTT.

The chain uses TRBV21-1 and TRBJ1-5. TRBV21-1 represents a pseudogene. This CDR3 is 15 amino acids long. The CDR3, as DNA: TGTGCCAGCAGCTCCGACGCCGGTCTGAATCAGCCCCAGCATTTT. This codes for CASSSDAGLNQPQHF.